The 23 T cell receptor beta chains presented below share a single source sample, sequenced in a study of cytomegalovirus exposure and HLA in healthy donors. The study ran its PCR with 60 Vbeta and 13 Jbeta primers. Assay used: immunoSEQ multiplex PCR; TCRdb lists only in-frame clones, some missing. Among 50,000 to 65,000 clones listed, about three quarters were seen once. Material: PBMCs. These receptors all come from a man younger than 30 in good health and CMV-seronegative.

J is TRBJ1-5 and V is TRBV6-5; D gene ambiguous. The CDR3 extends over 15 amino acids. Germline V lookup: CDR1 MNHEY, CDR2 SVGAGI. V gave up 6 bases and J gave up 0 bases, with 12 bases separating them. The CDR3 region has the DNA TGTGCCAGCAGCGCAGGAACTTCTAGCAATCAGCCCCAGCATTTT. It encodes CASSAGTSSNQPQHF.

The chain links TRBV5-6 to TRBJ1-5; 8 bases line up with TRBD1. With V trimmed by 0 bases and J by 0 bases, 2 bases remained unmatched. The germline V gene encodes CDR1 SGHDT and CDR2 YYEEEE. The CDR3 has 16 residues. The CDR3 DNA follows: TGTGCCAGCAGCTTGGGGACAGGGACTAGCAATCAGCCCCAGCATTTT. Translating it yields CASSLGTGTSNQPQHF.

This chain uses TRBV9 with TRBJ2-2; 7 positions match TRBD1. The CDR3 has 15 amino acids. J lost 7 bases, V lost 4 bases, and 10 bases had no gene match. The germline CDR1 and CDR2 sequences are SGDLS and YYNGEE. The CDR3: CASSFTGAQGGELFF. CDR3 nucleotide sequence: TGTGCCAGCAGCTTCACAGGGGCGCAGGGCGGGGAGCTGTTTTTT. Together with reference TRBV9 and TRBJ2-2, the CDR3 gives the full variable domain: DSGVTQTPKHLITATGQRVTLRCSPRSGDLSVYWYQQSLDQGLQFLIQYYNGEERAKGNILERFSAQQFPDLHSELNLSSLELGDSALYFCASSFTGAQGGELFFGEGSRLTVL.

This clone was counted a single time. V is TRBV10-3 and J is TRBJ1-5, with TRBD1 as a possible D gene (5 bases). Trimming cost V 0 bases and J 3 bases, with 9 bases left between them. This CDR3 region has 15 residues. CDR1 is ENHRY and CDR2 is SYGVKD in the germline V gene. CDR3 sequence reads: CAISESGGDNQPQHF. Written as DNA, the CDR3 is TGTGCCATCAGTGAGTCGGGAGGGGACAATCAGCCCCAGCATTTT.

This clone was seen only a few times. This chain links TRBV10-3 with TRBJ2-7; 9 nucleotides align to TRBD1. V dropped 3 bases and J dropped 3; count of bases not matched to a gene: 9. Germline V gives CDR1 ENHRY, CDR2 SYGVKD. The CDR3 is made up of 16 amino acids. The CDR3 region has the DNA TGTGCCATCAGTGATCGAAAGGACAGGGGCGGCTACGAGCAGTACTTC. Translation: CAISDRKDRGGYEQYF.

The chain's CDR3 is CASSESSGIPSKYF. The CDR3 DNA reads as TGCGCCAGCAGTGAGTCTAGCGGGATTCCCTCTAAGTACTTC. V and J are TRBV10-2 and TRBJ2-7, with TRBD2 matching 8 bases. This CDR3 has 14 residues. Per germline, CDR1 WSHSY and CDR2 SAAADI. J lost 11 bases, V lost 0 bases, and 9 bases had no gene match.

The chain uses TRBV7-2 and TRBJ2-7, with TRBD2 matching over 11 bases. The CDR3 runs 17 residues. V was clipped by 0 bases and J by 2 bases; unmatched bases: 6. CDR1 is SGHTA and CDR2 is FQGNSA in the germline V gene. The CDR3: CASSLALAGEGAYEQYF. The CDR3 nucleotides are TGTGCCAGCAGCTTAGCACTAGCGGGAGAGGGGGCCTACGAGCAGTACTTC.

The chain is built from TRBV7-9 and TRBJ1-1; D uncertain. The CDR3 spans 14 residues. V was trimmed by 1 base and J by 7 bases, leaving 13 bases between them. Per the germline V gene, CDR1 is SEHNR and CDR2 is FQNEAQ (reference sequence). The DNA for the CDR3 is TGTGCCAGCAGCTTAGAAGGGAGGTCTGGTGAAGCTTTCTTT. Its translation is CASSLEGRSGEAFF.

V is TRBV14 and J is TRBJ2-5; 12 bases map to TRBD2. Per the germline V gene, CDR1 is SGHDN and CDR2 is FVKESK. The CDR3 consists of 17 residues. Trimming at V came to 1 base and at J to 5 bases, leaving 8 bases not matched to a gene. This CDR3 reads CASSQVPSGRAGETQYF. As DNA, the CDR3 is TGTGCCAGCAGCCAAGTCCCTAGCGGGAGGGCCGGGGAGACCCAGTACTTC.

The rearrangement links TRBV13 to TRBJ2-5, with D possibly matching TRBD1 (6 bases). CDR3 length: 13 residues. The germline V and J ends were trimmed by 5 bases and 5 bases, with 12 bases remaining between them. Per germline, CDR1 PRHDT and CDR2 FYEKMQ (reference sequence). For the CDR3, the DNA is TGTGCCAGCAGCCCCCGACAGGACGAGACCCAGTACTTC. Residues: CASSPRQDETQYF. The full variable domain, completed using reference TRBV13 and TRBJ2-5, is AAGVIQSPRHLIKEKRETATLKCYPIPRHDTVYWYQQGPGQDPQFLISFYEKMQSDKGSIPDRFSAQQFSDYHSELNMSSLELGDSALYFCASSPRQDETQYFGPGTRLLVL.

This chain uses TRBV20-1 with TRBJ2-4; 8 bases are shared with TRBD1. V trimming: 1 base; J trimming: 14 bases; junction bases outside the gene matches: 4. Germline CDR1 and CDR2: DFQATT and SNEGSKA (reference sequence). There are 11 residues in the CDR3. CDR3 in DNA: TGCAGTGCTAGAGGCATGGACAGGGAGTACTTC. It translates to CSARGMDREYF.

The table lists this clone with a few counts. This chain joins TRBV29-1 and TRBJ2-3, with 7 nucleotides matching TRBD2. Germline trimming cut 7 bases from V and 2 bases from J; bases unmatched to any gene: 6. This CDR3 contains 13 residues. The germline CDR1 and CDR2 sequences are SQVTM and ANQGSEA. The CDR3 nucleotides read TGCAGCGCCAGAGCGGGAACCACAGATACGCAGTATTTT. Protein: CSARAGTTDTQYF.

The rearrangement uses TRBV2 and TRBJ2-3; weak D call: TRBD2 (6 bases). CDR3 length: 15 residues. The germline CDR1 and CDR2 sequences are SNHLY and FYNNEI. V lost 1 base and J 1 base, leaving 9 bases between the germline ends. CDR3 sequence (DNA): TGTGCCAGCAGTGAAGGGGTAGCGGGCACAGATACGCAGTATTTT. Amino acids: CASSEGVAGTDTQYF.

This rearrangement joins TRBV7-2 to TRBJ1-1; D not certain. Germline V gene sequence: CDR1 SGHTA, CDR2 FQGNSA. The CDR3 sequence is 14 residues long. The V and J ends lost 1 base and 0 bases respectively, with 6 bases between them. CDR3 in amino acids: CASSLGLLNTEAFF. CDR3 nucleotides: TGTGCCAGCAGCTTAGGACTCCTGAACACTGAAGCTTTCTTT.

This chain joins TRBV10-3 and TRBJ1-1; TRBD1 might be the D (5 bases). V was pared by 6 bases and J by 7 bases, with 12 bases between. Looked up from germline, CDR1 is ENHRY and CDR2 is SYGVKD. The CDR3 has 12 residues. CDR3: CAISPAGGEAFF. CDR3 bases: TGTGCCATCAGCCCGGCGGGGGGTGAAGCTTTCTTT.

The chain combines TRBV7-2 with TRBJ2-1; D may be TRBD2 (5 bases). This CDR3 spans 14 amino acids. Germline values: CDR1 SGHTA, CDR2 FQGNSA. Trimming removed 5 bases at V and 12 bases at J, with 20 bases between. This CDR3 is CASSPGVVERPQFF. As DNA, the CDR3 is TGTGCCAGCAGCCCCGGGGTAGTTGAGCGACCGCAGTTCTTC.

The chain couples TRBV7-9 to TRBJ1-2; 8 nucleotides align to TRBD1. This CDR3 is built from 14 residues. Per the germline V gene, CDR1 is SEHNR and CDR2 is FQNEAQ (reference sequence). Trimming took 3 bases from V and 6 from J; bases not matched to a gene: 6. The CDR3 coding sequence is TGTGCCAGCAGCTTCTTACAGGGGGGCGATGGCTACACCTTC. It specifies CASSFLQGGDGYTF.

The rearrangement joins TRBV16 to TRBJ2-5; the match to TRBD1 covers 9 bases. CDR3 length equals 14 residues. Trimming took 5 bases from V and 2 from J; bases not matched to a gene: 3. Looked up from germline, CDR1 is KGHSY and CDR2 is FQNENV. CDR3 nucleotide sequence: TGTGCCAGCAGCTACGACAGGGGGCAAGAGACCCAGTACTTC. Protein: CASSYDRGQETQYF. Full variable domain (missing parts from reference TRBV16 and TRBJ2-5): GEEVAQTPKHLVRGEGQKAKLYCAPIKGHSYVFWYQQVLKNEFKFLISFQNENVFDETGMPKERFSAKCLPNSPCSLEIQATKLEDSAVYFCASSYDRGQETQYFGPGTRLLVL.

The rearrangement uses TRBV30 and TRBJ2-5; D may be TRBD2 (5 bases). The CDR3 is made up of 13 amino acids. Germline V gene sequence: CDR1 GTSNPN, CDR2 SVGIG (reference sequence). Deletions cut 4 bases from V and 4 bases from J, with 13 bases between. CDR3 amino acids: CAWKTGLGETQYF. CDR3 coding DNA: TGTGCCTGGAAGACGGGATTAGGAGAGACCCAGTACTTC.

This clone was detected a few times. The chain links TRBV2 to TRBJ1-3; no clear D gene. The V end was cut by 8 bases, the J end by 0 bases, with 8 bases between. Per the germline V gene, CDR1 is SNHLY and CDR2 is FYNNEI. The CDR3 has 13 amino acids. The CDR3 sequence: CASEADSGNTIYF. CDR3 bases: TGTGCCAGCGAAGCCGACTCTGGAAACACCATATATTTT.

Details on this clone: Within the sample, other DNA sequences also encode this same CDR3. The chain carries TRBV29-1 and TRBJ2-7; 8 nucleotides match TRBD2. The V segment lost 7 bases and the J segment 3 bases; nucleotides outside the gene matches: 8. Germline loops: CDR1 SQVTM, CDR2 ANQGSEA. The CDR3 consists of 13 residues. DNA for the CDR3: TGCAGCGCTGAGCCGGCGGGAGGCTACGAGCAGTACTTC. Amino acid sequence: CSAEPAGGYEQYF.

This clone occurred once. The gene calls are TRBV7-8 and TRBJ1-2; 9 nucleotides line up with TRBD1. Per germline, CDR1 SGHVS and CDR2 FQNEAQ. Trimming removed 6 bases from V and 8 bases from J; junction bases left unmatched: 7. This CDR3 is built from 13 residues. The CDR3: CASSTTGGWGYTF. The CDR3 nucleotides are TGTGCCAGCAGTACAACAGGGGGCTGGGGCTACACCTTC.

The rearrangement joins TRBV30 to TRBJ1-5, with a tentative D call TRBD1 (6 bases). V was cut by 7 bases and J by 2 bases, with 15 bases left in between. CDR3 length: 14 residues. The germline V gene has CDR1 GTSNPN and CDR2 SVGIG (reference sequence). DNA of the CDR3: TGTGCCTCGAAGGTCGCAGGGGGCAATCAGCCCCAGCATTTT. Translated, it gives CASKVAGGNQPQHF.